This T cell receptor beta chain appears in the sequencing data of a study of shared clonotypes between healthy human individuals (dated by TCRdb to between 2020 and 2021). The study in broad terms: The cohort comprised a couple of women and a few men aged 18 to 49 years. To estimate repertoire size and how much clonotypes are shared between individuals, the study performed deep sequencing of blood TCR repertoires from 4 to 6 healthy adults. To increase sequencing depth and limit assay-specific biases, different laboratories used diverse techniques to prepare libraries and sequence TCR repertoires. Between about 0.9 and 8.9 billion PBMCs per donor were obtained by leukapheresis. Here is what the overall study found, with its caveats: Sampling was limited to blood, and TCR repertoires in tissue likely differ from TCR repertoires in blood. Pairwise subsampling indicated that sequencing depth was expected to affect the degree of clonotype sharing among donors. The genetic and exposure-history diversity represented was limited by the small number of donors.

The germline V gene sets CDR1 to SGHAT and CDR2 to FQNNGV. From cysteine to phenylalanine, the CDR3 is 16 amino acids long. The CDR3 DNA has 48 bases and is translated from base 1. Trimming removed 2 bases from V and 4 bases from J; the gene matches leave 6 bases unexplained. Healthy HIV-negative adults with no recently reported acute infections or vaccinations were included as donors. Every donor was a Caucasian adult living in Nashville, Tennessee, USA. For unsorted samples, 70 million to 95 million PBMCs were counted, and genomic DNA was extracted using the QIAamp DNA Blood Mini kit. Blood was collected by leukapheresis, and PBMCs were isolated by Ficoll-Histopaque density gradient centrifugation and then cryopreserved in liquid nitrogen vapor phase. Using the deep immunoSEQ assay, multiplex PCR amplified TCR CDR3 regions from genomic DNA. Genomic DNA extracted from each cell subset was distributed evenly over all wells of several immunoSEQ 96-well plates, and each plate served as one replicate. Each replicate PCR for unsorted PBMC received 300 to 350 ng genomic DNA, equal to approximately 30,000 T cell genomes. Genomic DNA from unsorted PBMC was sequenced over ten immunoSEQ deep assay plates. The purified libraries were quantified using a Qubit 3.0 fluorometer, sized with a Bioanalyzer 2100, and then quantified again using the KAPA Library Quantification kit. Every immunoSEQ 96-well plate was sequenced on a dedicated single-read 150-cycle Illumina NextSeq 550 flow cell. Turning to the authors' computational methods: Because the immunoSEQ output included only junctional sequences and no quality scores, the filtering could not be the same as the filtering used for full-length reads. Sequences were annotated with PyIR, a Python wrapper for IgBLAST v1.9, using IMGT germline references to assign V/J genes and CDR3. Reads were removed for weak V/J assignments (E-value above 1e-6), missing CDR3, stop codons, out-of-frame junctions, or ambiguous translated residues. V3J clonotypes were defined as sequences sharing the same inferred V gene, J gene, and CDR3 amino acid sequence. Percentage overlap between repertoires was calculated by dividing the number of shared unique clonotypes by the size of the smaller repertoire. Repertoire richness was assessed with RTK rarefaction, the Chao1 estimator, and Recon v2.1 estimates of unobserved clonotypes. TCRdb took over this immuneACCESS table, retaining in-frame rearrangements with V and J assigned. Such tables are incomplete; in checked studies, under half of the missing clones stem from an unresolved V gene, and the remainder is unexplained. The V and J calls and the clone size are those of that table, but D and trimming were determined from the DNA. This sample is represented by more than 400,000 clones; about 84% of them were singletons. The biggest ten clones account for about 13% of the sample.

This clone has a handful of counts. The clone's antigen remains unknown. No base quality information exists; no much larger clone differs at one position. The V gene is TRBV11-2 and the J gene is TRBJ2-7, with TRBD2 identical over 12 junction bases. This clonotype was obtained from a woman in her 40s in good health. Some clones in this sample may be carry-over from other donors' samples. Sequenced: PBMCs. Here is the DNA: TGTGCCAGCAGCTTATTAGTCGGGACTAGCGGGTACGAGCAGTACTTC. Its product reads: CASSLLVGTSGYEQYF.